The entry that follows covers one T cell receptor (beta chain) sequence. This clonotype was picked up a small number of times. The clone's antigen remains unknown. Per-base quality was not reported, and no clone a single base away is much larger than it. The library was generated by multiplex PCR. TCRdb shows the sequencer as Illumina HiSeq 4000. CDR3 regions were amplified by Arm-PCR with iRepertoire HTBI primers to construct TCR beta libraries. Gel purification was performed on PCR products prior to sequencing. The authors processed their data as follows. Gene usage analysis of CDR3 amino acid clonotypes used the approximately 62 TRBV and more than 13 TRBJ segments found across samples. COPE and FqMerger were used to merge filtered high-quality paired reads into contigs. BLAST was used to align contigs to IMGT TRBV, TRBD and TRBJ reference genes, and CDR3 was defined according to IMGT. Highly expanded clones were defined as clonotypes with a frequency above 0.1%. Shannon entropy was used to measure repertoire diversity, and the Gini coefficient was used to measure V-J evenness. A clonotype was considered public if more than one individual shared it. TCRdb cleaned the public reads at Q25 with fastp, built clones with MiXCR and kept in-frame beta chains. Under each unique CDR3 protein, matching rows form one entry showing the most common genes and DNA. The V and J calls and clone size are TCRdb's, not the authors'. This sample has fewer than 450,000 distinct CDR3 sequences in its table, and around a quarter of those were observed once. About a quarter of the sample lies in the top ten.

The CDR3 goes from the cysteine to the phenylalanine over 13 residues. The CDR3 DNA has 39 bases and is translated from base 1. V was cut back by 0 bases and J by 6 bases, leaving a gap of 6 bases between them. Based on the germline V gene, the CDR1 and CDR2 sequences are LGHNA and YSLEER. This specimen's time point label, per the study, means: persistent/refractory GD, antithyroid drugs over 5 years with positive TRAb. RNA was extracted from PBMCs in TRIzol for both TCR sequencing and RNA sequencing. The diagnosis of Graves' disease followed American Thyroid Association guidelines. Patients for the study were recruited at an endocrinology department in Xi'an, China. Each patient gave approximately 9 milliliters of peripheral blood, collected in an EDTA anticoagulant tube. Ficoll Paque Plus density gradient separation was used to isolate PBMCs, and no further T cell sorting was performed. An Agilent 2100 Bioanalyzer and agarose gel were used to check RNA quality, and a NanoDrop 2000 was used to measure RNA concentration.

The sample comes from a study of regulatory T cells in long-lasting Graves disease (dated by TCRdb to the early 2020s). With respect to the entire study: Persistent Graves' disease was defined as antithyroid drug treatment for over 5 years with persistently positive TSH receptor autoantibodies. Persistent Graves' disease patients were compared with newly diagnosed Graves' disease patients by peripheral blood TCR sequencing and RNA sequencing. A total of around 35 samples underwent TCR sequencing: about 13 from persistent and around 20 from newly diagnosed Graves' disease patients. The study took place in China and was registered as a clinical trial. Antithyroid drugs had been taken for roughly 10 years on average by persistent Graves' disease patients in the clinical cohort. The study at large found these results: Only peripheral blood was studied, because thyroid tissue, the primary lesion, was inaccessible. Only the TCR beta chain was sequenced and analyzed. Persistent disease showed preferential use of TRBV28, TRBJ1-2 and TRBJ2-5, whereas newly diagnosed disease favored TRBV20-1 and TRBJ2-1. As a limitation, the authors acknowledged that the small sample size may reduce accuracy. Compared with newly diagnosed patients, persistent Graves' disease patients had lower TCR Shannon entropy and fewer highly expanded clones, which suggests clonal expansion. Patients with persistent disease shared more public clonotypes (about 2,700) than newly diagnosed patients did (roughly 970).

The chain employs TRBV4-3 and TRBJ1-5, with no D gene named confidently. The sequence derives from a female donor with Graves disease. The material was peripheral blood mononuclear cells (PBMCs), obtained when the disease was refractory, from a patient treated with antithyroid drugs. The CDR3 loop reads CASSQERSQPQHF. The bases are TGCGCCAGCAGCCAAGAGAGGAGTCAGCCCCAGCATTTT.